Listed below are T cell receptor beta chains from one sample, sequenced in a study of T cells after posttransplantation cyclophosphamide. Assay: immunoSEQ multiplex PCR; the TCRdb copy retains only in-frame clones and omits some. Among 7,500 to 10,000 clones listed, 80% to 85% were seen once. Sequencing was performed on PBMCs, taken 1,700 to 2,000 days after a stem cell transplant with posttransplant cyclophosphamide. The receptor set was obtained from a female patient aged 40-49 years who received an allogeneic stem cell transplant from a related donor, was CMV-positive, and had no GVHD. The graft donor may account for some of the T cells. The CDR3 runs from the conserved cysteine through the conserved F or W. Fields, in order: CDR3 DNA, CDR3 protein, V gene, clone size, J gene, D gene. The D gene is left open where the match is weak. Not all rows give a size; the values are once, few, many and, for expanded clones, a class.

DNA: TGTGCCAGCAGCTTAAGGCGGTCGAACTCTTTCTTTAATCAGCCCCAGCATTTT
CDR3: CASSLRRSNSFFNQPQHF
V: TRBV7-4
size: once
J: TRBJ1-5
D: .

DNA: TGTGCCACCAGCACCCCTCAGGGGGCATCAGATACGCAGTATTTT
CDR3: CATSTPQGASDTQYF
V: TRBV15
size: .
J: TRBJ2-3
D: TRBD1

DNA: TGTGCCAGCAGCCTAGGGACAGGAGGTGGCTACACCTTC
CDR3: CASSLGTGGGYTF
V: TRBV7-9
size: .
J: TRBJ1-2
D: TRBD1

DNA: TGTGCCAGCAGCGTAGCCCCACAGGGCTACGAGCAGTACTTC
CDR3: CASSVAPQGYEQYF
V: TRBV9
size: .
J: TRBJ2-7
D: .

DNA: TGTGCCAGCAGTCCGCAGACAGGGTATTTCTACGAGCAGTACTTC
CDR3: CASSPQTGYFYEQYF
V: TRBV2
size: .
J: TRBJ2-7
D: TRBD1

DNA: TGTGCCAGCAGTGGGGCAGGATCTAACTATGGCTACACCTTC
CDR3: CASSGAGSNYGYTF
V: TRBV2
size: .
J: TRBJ1-2
D: .

DNA: TGTGCCAGCAGACTAGCGGGGGCTAACGATGAGCAGTTCTTC
CDR3: CASRLAGANDEQFF
V: TRBV7-9
size: .
J: TRBJ2-1
D: TRBD2

DNA: TGTGCCAGCAGTTTAATGAGGGGACAGGGAACAGATACGCAGTATTTT
CDR3: CASSLMRGQGTDTQYF
V: TRBV27
size: .
J: TRBJ2-3
D: TRBD1

DNA: TGTGCCAGCAGCGAACTAGCGGGGGGGCACAATGAGCAGTTCTTC
CDR3: CASSELAGGHNEQFF
V: TRBV2
size: few
J: TRBJ2-1
D: TRBD2

DNA: TGTGCCAGCAGCCAAGATGGCGGGGCGGGGGAGCAGTACTTC
CDR3: CASSQDGGAGEQYF
V: TRBV4-2
size: .
J: TRBJ2-7
D: .

DNA: TGTGCCAGCAGCCCAAGCGGAAACACCATATATTTT
CDR3: CASSPSGNTIYF
V: TRBV7-8
size: .
J: TRBJ1-3
D: .

DNA: TGCGCCAGCAGTTTCCCGACCCCAGGCGTCGTCTCCTACGAGCAGTACTTC
CDR3: CASSFPTPGVVSYEQYF
V: TRBV5-1
size: .
J: TRBJ2-7
D: .

DNA: TGTGCCAGCAGTCCGGGAGCAACTAATGAAAAACTGTTTTTT
CDR3: CASSPGATNEKLFF
V: TRBV6-6
size: .
J: TRBJ1-4
D: .

DNA: TGTGCCAGCAGACAGACAGGGCTGAGCAATCAGCCCCAGCATTTT
CDR3: CASRQTGLSNQPQHF
V: TRBV28
size: few
J: TRBJ1-5
D: TRBD1

DNA: TGTGCCAGCAGTGACGGGAACAGGGGGGTGGATGAGCAGTTCTTC
CDR3: CASSDGNRGVDEQFF
V: TRBV6-4
size: .
J: TRBJ2-1
D: TRBD1

DNA: TGTGCCAGCAGCCGCCGATGGACACTAAAGAACACCGGGGAGCTGTTTTTT
CDR3: CASSRRWTLKNTGELFF
V: TRBV5-5
size: .
J: TRBJ2-2
D: .

DNA: TGTGCCAGCAGCTTAGCTGCAGGGGCGGTTGGCTACACCTTC
CDR3: CASSLAAGAVGYTF
V: TRBV7-2
size: .
J: TRBJ1-2
D: .

DNA: TGTGCCAGCAGCTCCCGACAGGGTTCCTACGAGCAGTACTTC
CDR3: CASSSRQGSYEQYF
V: TRBV7-2
size: .
J: TRBJ2-7
D: TRBD1

DNA: TGTGCCAGCAGCTCACGTTCGCCAGCGGGGAGGCTCCACGAGCAGTACTTC
CDR3: CASSSRSPAGRLHEQYF
V: TRBV7-8
size: .
J: TRBJ2-7
D: TRBD2

DNA: TGTGCCAGCAGTTCCCGGGACAGGGGATCGGGTCAGCCCCAGCATTTT
CDR3: CASSSRDRGSGQPQHF
V: TRBV7-8
size: .
J: TRBJ1-5
D: TRBD1

DNA: TGTGCCAGCAGCCAGGGACTAGCGGGAACTGCCGTAGATACGCAGTATTTT
CDR3: CASSQGLAGTAVDTQYF
V: TRBV11-2
size: .
J: TRBJ2-3
D: TRBD2

DNA: TGTGCCAGCAGCGCGAATCCCTATGGGGAGGAAGCTTTCTTT
CDR3: CASSANPYGEEAFF
V: TRBV7-9
size: .
J: TRBJ1-1
D: .

DNA: TGTGCCAGCAGTTTGCGGGCAGGGGGCTACGAGCAGTACTTC
CDR3: CASSLRAGGYEQYF
V: TRBV27
size: .
J: TRBJ2-7
D: TRBD1